Below, 27 T cell receptor beta chains from the same sample are listed, as sequenced in a study of blood T cell repertoires in COVID-19. Method: immunoSEQ multiplex PCR; TCRdb's copy keeps in-frame clones and lacks some. The sample holds roughly 70,000 clones, 80% seen once. The sequenced sample consisted of peripheral blood. The receptor set was obtained from a man between 65 and 80 years old who had recovered from COVID-19.

This clone has just one count. The rearrangement uses TRBV25-1 and TRBJ2-4, with 11 bases that match TRBD1. The CDR3 has 18 amino acids. V shed 4 bases, J shed 0 bases, and the junction held 8 bases outside the gene matches. Per the germline V gene, CDR1 is MGHDK and CDR2 is SYGVNS. The CDR3 DNA follows: TGTGCCAGCAGTGGCCGGACAGGGGGCCTCCTAGCCAAAAACATTCAGTACTTC. Translation gives CASSGRTGGLLAKNIQYF.

The V call is TRBV18, the J call TRBJ1-3; 9 positions match TRBD1. CDR1 and CDR2 (germline): KGHSH, LQKENI. V lost 3 bases, J lost 7 bases, and 10 bases stayed unmatched. The CDR3 extends over 16 amino acids. The CDR3 loop reads CASSPLNLQGANTIYF. The CDR3 DNA is TGTGCCAGCTCACCTCTCAACTTACAGGGGGCGAACACCATATATTTT. Full variable domain (remainder filled in from reference TRBV18 and TRBJ1-3): NAGVMQNPRHLVRRRGQEARLRCSPMKGHSHVYWYRQLPEEGLKFMVYLQKENIIDESGMPKERFSAEFPKEGPSILRIQQVVRGDSAAYFCASSPLNLQGANTIYFGEGSWLTVV.

The chain has TRBV10-1 and TRBJ2-7, with D maybe TRBD1 (5 bases). V was shortened by 8 bases and J by 12 bases, with 11 bases between the two germline ends. Germline V CDR1 and CDR2: WNHNN, SYGVQD (reference sequence). This CDR3 is built from 9 residues. CDR3 loop: CASGRTGYF. The CDR3 nucleotides read TGCGCCAGCGGGCGAACAGGGTACTTC.

The chain carries TRBV29-1 and TRBJ2-7, with 12 bases matching TRBD2. Looked up from germline, CDR1 is SQVTM and CDR2 is ANQGSEA. The CDR3 contains 13 residues. Trimming removed 7 bases from V and 3 bases from J; junction bases left unmatched: 4. The DNA for the CDR3 is TGCAGCGGGGTGACTAGCGGGAGCTACGAGCAGTACTTC. This gives the protein CSGVTSGSYEQYF.

The chain recombines TRBV11-2 with TRBJ1-1, with 12 bases matching TRBD1. There are 17 residues in the CDR3. Germline CDR1 is SGHAT and CDR2 is FQNNGV. J lost 5 bases, V lost 0 bases, and 7 bases had no gene match. CDR3: CASSLEAGQGARTEAFF. DNA of the CDR3: TGTGCCAGCAGCTTAGAGGCGGGACAGGGGGCACGGACTGAAGCTTTCTTT.

J is TRBJ2-7 and V is TRBV7-2; perhaps TRBD2 as D (6 bases). CDR1 and CDR2 (germline): SGHTA, FQGNSA. Trimming took off 6 bases at V and 7 bases at J, with 34 bases between the two ends. The CDR3 length is 19 residues. The CDR3 DNA reads TGTGCCAGCAGTCTCAACCCACTAGCTGTTTTGCGGGGCTCGGTGGAGCAGTACTTC. Translation: CASSLNPLAVLRGSVEQYF. The full variable domain, with the rest looked up from reference TRBV7-2 and TRBJ2-7, is GAGVSQSPSNKVTEKGKDVELRCDPISGHTALYWYRQSLGQGLEFLIYFQGNSAPDKSGLPSDRFSAERTGGSVSTLTIQRTQQEDSAVYLCASSLNPLAVLRGSVEQYFGPGTRLTVT.

This chain uses TRBV7-2 with TRBJ2-7; maybe TRBD1 (5 bases). The V end was cut by 5 bases, the J end by 8 bases, with 22 bases between. Germline CDR1 is SGHTA and CDR2 is FQGNSA. The CDR3 totals 15 residues. The DNA for the CDR3 is TGTGCCAGCAGCCAGACGGGCGGTTTTAGGGGTCAGCAGTACTTC. Translating it yields CASSQTGGFRGQQYF.

The chain has TRBV2 and TRBJ1-5; D is uncertain. Germline CDR1 reads SNHLY; CDR2 reads FYNNEI. The V gene lost 6 bases and the J gene lost 1 base, with 7 bases spanning the gap. CDR3 size: 13 residues. The CDR3 loop is CASSRGSNQPQHF. CDR3 coding DNA: TGTGCCAGCAGCAGAGGGAGCAATCAGCCCCAGCATTTT. The variable domain in full, completed from reference TRBV2 and TRBJ1-5, reads EPEVTQTPSHQVTQMGQEVILRCVPISNHLYFYWYRQILGQKVEFLVSFYNNEISEKSEIFDDQFSVERPDGSNFTLKIRSTKLEDSAMYFCASSRGSNQPQHFGDGTRLSIL.

This chain uses TRBV6-6 with TRBJ1-5; D is uncertain. The germline V and J ends were trimmed by 6 bases and 4 bases, with 7 bases remaining between them. Germline values: CDR1 MNHNY, CDR2 SVGAGI (reference sequence). The CDR3 runs to 12 residues. CDR3 sequence (DNA): TGTGCCAGCAGCTACCTGAATCAGCCCCAGCATTTT. Translating it yields CASSYLNQPQHF.

V usage is TRBV18 and J usage is TRBJ2-1, with no clear D. Trimming removed 3 bases from V and 1 base from J, with 16 bases in between. CDR3 size: 17 residues. The germline gives CDR1 KGHSH, CDR2 LQKENI. CDR3 in DNA: TGTGCCAGCTCACCCTTAACCGTGCAACTGTCCTACAATGAGCAGTTCTTC. It encodes CASSPLTVQLSYNEQFF.

The chain uses TRBV5-6 and TRBJ2-3; tentative D call: TRBD1 (6 bases). CDR3 length: 16 amino acids. Germline V lookup: CDR1 SGHDT, CDR2 YYEEEE. Trimming took off 3 bases at V and 1 base at J, with 15 bases between the two ends. Here the CDR3 reads CASSSTGTSRTDTQYF. The CDR3 region has the DNA TGTGCCAGCAGCTCGACCGGGACAAGTCGCACAGATACGCAGTATTTT.

The CDR3 here is CASSRREGLAGGALGTGELFF. CDR3 bases: TGTGCCAGCAGCCGACGGGAGGGTCTAGCGGGGGGGGCCTTGGGCACCGGGGAGCTGTTTTTT. The V gene is TRBV9, the J gene TRBJ2-2; TRBD2 matches at 12 bases. The germline CDR1 and CDR2 sequences are SGDLS and YYNGEE. Germline trimming cut 4 bases from V and 4 bases from J; bases unmatched to any gene: 20. The CDR3 has 21 residues.

CDR3 protein: CASSLWTGANYGYTF. The CDR3 coding sequence is TGCGCCAGCAGCCTCTGGACAGGGGCTAACTATGGCTACACCTTC. The chain carries TRBV5-1 and TRBJ1-2; TRBD1 matches 9 bases. This CDR3 spans 15 amino acids. From germline, CDR1 is SGHRS and CDR2 YFSETQ. V shed 4 bases, J shed 0 bases, and the junction held 4 bases outside the gene matches.

The chain couples TRBV4-1 to TRBJ1-1; no firm D call. V was pared by 3 bases and J by 0 bases, with 20 bases between. The germline V gene encodes CDR1 MGHRA and CDR2 YSYEKL. The CDR3 is 18 residues long. The CDR3 DNA reads TGCGCCAGCAGCCAGTCCCGTGCTTTCGGAACTATGAACACTGAAGCTTTCTTT. This codes for CASSQSRAFGTMNTEAFF.

This clone occurred once. The gene calls are TRBV11-2 and TRBJ1-4; no firm D call. The CDR3 totals 15 residues. CDR1 and CDR2 (germline): SGHAT, FQNNGV. V gave up 5 bases and J gave up 4 bases, with 14 bases separating them. As DNA, the CDR3 is TGTGCCAGCAGCCTTACGTCCGGTAATAATGAAAAACTGTTTTTT. This gives the protein CASSLTSGNNEKLFF.

This clone has only a few counts. CDR3 protein: CASSLTPGQGAFGYTF. CDR3 sequence (DNA): TGCGCCAGCAGCTTAACGCCGGGACAGGGGGCGTTCGGCTACACCTTC. V and J are TRBV5-1 and TRBJ1-2; 12 nucleotides agree with TRBD1. V trimming: 2 bases; J trimming: 8 bases; junction bases outside the gene matches: 10. The CDR3 is made up of 16 amino acids. Per the germline V gene, CDR1 is SGHRS and CDR2 is YFSETQ.

CDR3 in amino acids: CASSLYRQGQQYF. For the CDR3, the DNA is TGTGCCAGCAGTTTATACCGACAGGGACAGCAGTACTTC. This sequence joins TRBV27 and TRBJ2-7, with 7 positions matching TRBD1. The CDR3 extends over 13 amino acids. The V and J ends lost 1 base and 8 bases, in that order; junction bases with no gene match: 5. The germline gives CDR1 MNHEY, CDR2 SMNVEV (reference sequence).

J is TRBJ2-7 and V is TRBV28, with D uncertain. The germline V and J ends were trimmed by 6 bases and 4 bases, with 10 bases remaining between them. The CDR3 consists of 12 residues. Germline CDR1 and CDR2: MDHEN and SYDVKM. The CDR3 region is CASRTGDYEQYF. CDR3 bases: TGTGCCAGCAGGACGGGTGATTACGAGCAGTACTTC.

The genes are TRBV5-1 and TRBJ1-1, with 9 bases aligning to TRBD1. The CDR3 has 16 amino acids. The trim removed 5 bases at V and 5 bases at J, leaving 13 bases unmatched. Germline assignment: CDR1 SGHRS and CDR2 YFSETQ. CDR3 amino acids: CASSSTGGADKTEAFF. The DNA of the CDR3 is TGCGCCAGCAGTTCCACAGGGGGCGCGGATAAAACTGAAGCTTTCTTT.

The count of this clone is one. The rearrangement links TRBV6-5 to TRBJ1-1, with D unclear. The CDR3 covers 14 residues. Trimming removed 6 bases from V and 3 bases from J, with 14 bases in between. The germline V gene has CDR1 MNHEY and CDR2 SVGAGI. This CDR3 reads CASRREGWDTEAFF. The CDR3 DNA reads as TGTGCCAGCAGGAGGGAGGGCTGGGACACTGAAGCTTTCTTT.

This sequence joins TRBV6-1 and TRBJ1-6; D call uncertain. The ends were cut back, 2 bases at V and 0 bases at J, with 11 bases in the middle. CDR1 is MNHNS, CDR2 SASEGT, per germline. The CDR3 is 17 residues long. CDR3 region: CASSESAASSYNSPLHF. CDR3 coding DNA: TGTGCCAGCAGTGAATCGGCGGCCAGCTCCTATAATTCACCCCTCCACTTT.

The V and J genes are TRBV19 and TRBJ1-5, with D perhaps TRBD1 (6 bases). Trimming took off 7 bases at V and 0 bases at J, with 10 bases between the two ends. Germline lookup yields CDR1 LNHDA and CDR2 SQIVND (reference sequence). This CDR3 has 14 residues. The CDR3 DNA reads as TGTGCCAGTATGGACAGAACTAGCAATCAGCCCCAGCATTTT. This encodes CASMDRTSNQPQHF.

This sequence joins TRBV7-9 and TRBJ2-2; 11 nucleotides match TRBD2. There are 16 residues in the CDR3. Germline V gives CDR1 SEHNR, CDR2 FQNEAQ (reference sequence). V lost 5 bases to trimming and J lost 7 bases; unmatched junction nucleotides: 9. This CDR3 reads CASSTRELAGVGELFF. CDR3 coding DNA: TGTGCCAGCAGCACCCGGGAACTAGCGGGAGTCGGGGAGCTGTTTTTT.

The J gene is TRBJ2-7, the V gene TRBV15, with 7 bases fitting TRBD2. This CDR3 comprises 17 residues. With 0 bases clipped from V and 2 bases from J, the junction kept 10 bases outside the gene matches. CDR1 is LNHNV and CDR2 is YYDKDF in the germline V gene (reference sequence). The DNA for the CDR3 is TGTGCCACCAGCAGAGATGGGGGGACGGGGGGAACCTACGAGCAGTACTTC. Translated: CATSRDGGTGGTYEQYF.

This chain joins TRBV4-3 and TRBJ1-1, with 7 bases matching TRBD1. Trimming cost V 3 bases and J 1 base; bases outside gene matches: 5. Germline assignment: CDR1 LGHNA and CDR2 YSLEER. The CDR3 consists of 15 residues. In DNA, the CDR3 is TGCGCCAGCAGCCACCACAGGGGTTCGAACACTGAAGCTTTCTTT. Translating gives CASSHHRGSNTEAFF.

This chain joins TRBV4-2 and TRBJ2-3; D possibly corresponds to TRBD1 (6 bases). The V gene's germline CDR1 is LGHNA and CDR2 YNFKEQ. The CDR3 sequence is 17 residues long. V shed 0 bases and J shed 4 bases, with 17 bases lying between them. The CDR3 nucleotides are TGTGCCAGCAGCCAAGACCTGCCTACAGGGAAGGCAGATACGCAGTATTTT. Protein: CASSQDLPTGKADTQYF.

The chain is built from TRBV28 and TRBJ2-2; 10 nucleotides align to TRBD1. The germline gives CDR1 MDHEN, CDR2 SYDVKM. V gave up 3 bases and J gave up 2 bases; unmatched junction bases: 3. The CDR3 spans 16 residues. CDR3 nucleotide sequence: TGTGCCAGCAGTTTTCCGACAGGGGGCAACACCGGGGAGCTGTTTTTT. It encodes CASSFPTGGNTGELFF.